The rows below give T cell receptor beta chains drawn from one sample of a study of shared clonotypes between healthy human individuals. The protocol was immunoSEQ multiplex PCR, while the TCRdb copy is restricted to in-frame clones and leaves out a portion. The sample includes a few million clones, just over 90% of them seen just once. Sequencing was done on a sample of naive CD4+ T cells from PBMCs. Receptors originate from a man between 18 and 35 years old in good health. Some clones in this sample may be carry-over from other donors' samples. The CDR3 runs from the conserved cysteine through the conserved F or W. D genes are given only for firm matches. Where a row states a size, it is once, few, many or the class of an expanded clone; other rows omit it.

D	size	V	J	DNA	CDR3
TRBD2	NA	TRBV14	TRBJ2-1	TGTGCCAGCAGCCAAGGTCTGAGCGGGGGACACAATGAGCAGTTCTTC	CASSQGLSGGHNEQFF
TRBD1	NA	TRBV7-8	TRBJ2-7	TGTGCCAGCAGCCCACGGCCCGGGACAGGGGACTACGAGCAGTACTTC	CASSPRPGTGDYEQYF
TRBD2	once	TRBV5-1	TRBJ2-7	TGCGCCAGCAGCAAACGACTAGCGAGCTCCTACGAGCAGTACTTC	CASSKRLASSYEQYF
TRBD1	NA	TRBV28	TRBJ2-1	TGTGCCAGCAGTTTTAGCGACAGGGGGGGTGAGCAGTTCTTC	CASSFSDRGGEQFF
NA	NA	TRBV7-2	TRBJ1-1	TGTGCCAGCAGCCCGTCGTGGGGGAACACTGAAGCTTTCTTT	CASSPSWGNTEAFF
TRBD1	NA	TRBV7-2	TRBJ2-3	TGTGCCAGCGGGGGGACAGGATCGCAGTATTTT	CASGGTGSQYF
NA	NA	TRBV7-8	TRBJ1-2	TGTGCCAGCAGCTTAAATCAGGGGAACTATGGGGGCTACACCTTC	CASSLNQGNYGGYTF
NA	once	TRBV10-3	TRBJ1-1	TGTGCCATCAGGAGCGGACAGAACACTGAAGCTTTCTTT	CAIRSGQNTEAFF
NA	once	TRBV6-1	TRBJ1-2	TGTGCCAGCAGCGGACAGCCCACAGGGAAAGGCTACACCTTC	CASSGQPTGKGYTF
NA	NA	TRBV27	TRBJ1-5	TGTGCCAGCAGTTCTCTTCATCAGCCCCAGCATTTT	CASSSLHQPQHF
NA	NA	TRBV20-1	TRBJ1-1	TGCAGTGCCGGTATGAACACTGAAGCTTTCTTT	CSAGMNTEAFF
TRBD1	NA	TRBV11-2	TRBJ2-7	TGTGCCAGCAGCCATCTAGGGACAGGGATCTACGAGCAGTACTTC	CASSHLGTGIYEQYF
NA	NA	TRBV28	TRBJ1-1	TGTGCCAGCAGTTCGGAGGGGGTGTACACTGAAGCTTTCTTT	CASSSEGVYTEAFF
NA	few	TRBV30	TRBJ1-5	TGTGCCTGGAGTGAAGGGAGGAGCAATCAGCCCCAGCATTTT	CAWSEGRSNQPQHF
NA	NA	TRBV29-1	TRBJ1-1	TGCAGCGTTGTCTCCACGGCAGGGTGGAACACTGAAGCTTTCTTT	CSVVSTAGWNTEAFF
TRBD2	NA	TRBV6-5	TRBJ2-2	TGTGCCAGCAGTTACGTGGGAGGGCGAACCGGGGAGCTGTTTTTT	CASSYVGGRTGELFF
NA	NA	TRBV5-1	TRBJ2-1	TGCGCCAGCAGCTATTCCACCAATGAGCAGTTCTTC	CASSYSTNEQFF
NA	NA	TRBV11-2	TRBJ2-7	TGTGCCAGCAGCTTATCCCTCGGCCCCTACGAGCAGTACTTC	CASSLSLGPYEQYF
TRBD1	once	TRBV28	TRBJ1-3	TGTGCCAGCAGTCCTACAGGGGCTCCTGGAAACACCATATATTTT	CASSPTGAPGNTIYF
TRBD1	NA	TRBV7-9	TRBJ2-1	TGTGCCAGCAGCCGGAGACAGGGGGCGCGCGATGAGCAGTTCTTC	CASSRRQGARDEQFF
NA	NA	TRBV30	TRBJ1-2	TGTGCCTCTTACACACCAAGGTTCGGCTACACCTTC	CASYTPRFGYTF
NA	NA	TRBV20-1	TRBJ1-2	TGCAGTGCTAGAGTCGGCTATGGCTACACCTTC	CSARVGYGYTF
TRBD2	NA	TRBV9	TRBJ2-1	TGTGCCAGCAGCGTAATCGCGGGAGGCCCCCATGAGCAGTTCTTC	CASSVIAGGPHEQFF
NA	NA	TRBV2	TRBJ1-5	TGTGCCAGCAGTCGGGTGGGGGCTGGCAATCAGCCCCAGCATTTT	CASSRVGAGNQPQHF
NA	once	TRBV19	TRBJ1-5	TGTGCCAGTAGCCGGCTGGAGTATAGCAATCAGCCCCAGCATTTT	CASSRLEYSNQPQHF
NA	NA	TRBV28	TRBJ2-7	TGTGCCAGCAGTTCACCGGGGGTCTCCCCCTCCTACGAGCAGTACTTC	CASSSPGVSPSYEQYF
TRBD2	NA	TRBV9	TRBJ2-6	TGTGCCAGCAGCGTAGTAGCGGGAGTTTCAGGGGCCAACGTCCTGACTTTC	CASSVVAGVSGANVLTF
TRBD2	once	TRBV7-6	TRBJ2-7	TGTGCCAGCAGCCCAGGGAGAGCCCGGGGGGTGAGCGAGCAGTACTTC	CASSPGRARGVSEQYF
NA	NA	TRBV5-8	TRBJ2-7	TGTGCCAGCAGCTTGTTCCCCAGCTCCTACGAGCAGTACTTC	CASSLFPSSYEQYF
TRBD1	NA	TRBV19	TRBJ2-7	TGTGCCAGTAGTATTAGGGACAGGGGCCACGAGCAGTACTTC	CASSIRDRGHEQYF
TRBD2	NA	TRBV27	TRBJ2-4	TGTGCCAGCAGTTACTCTAGCGGGAGGGGGGCGATCAAAAACATTCAGTACTTC	CASSYSSGRGAIKNIQYF
TRBD1	NA	TRBV28	TRBJ1-5	TGTGCCAGCAGGAAGGACAGGGTCAATCAGCCCCAGCATTTT	CASRKDRVNQPQHF
NA	once	TRBV10-1	TRBJ2-7	TGCGCCAGCAGTTCCCTGGGAAGGCAGTACTTC	CASSSLGRQYF
NA	NA	TRBV5-1	TRBJ2-7	TGCGCCAGCAGCTTACCGGGGGCGCTTTCCTACGAGCAGTACTTC	CASSLPGALSYEQYF
TRBD1	NA	TRBV15	TRBJ1-5	TGTGCCACCAGCAGAGGGGGACAGCAACCCATCAATCAGCCCCAGCATTTT	CATSRGGQQPINQPQHF
TRBD1	NA	TRBV19	TRBJ2-3	TGTGCCAGTAGTGACCAGGGGGCAGATACGCAGTATTTT	CASSDQGADTQYF
TRBD2	NA	TRBV5-1	TRBJ2-3	TGCGCCAGCAGCTTGGAGGTAGCGGGAGCTATATGGAGCACAGATACGCAGTATTTT	CASSLEVAGAIWSTDTQYF
NA	NA	TRBV18	TRBJ1-2	TGTGCCAGCTCACCGGACATTAACTATGGCTACACCTTC	CASSPDINYGYTF
NA	NA	TRBV29-1	TRBJ2-5	TGCAGCGTAGTCACCGGGACACTGTACCAAGAGACCCAGTACTTC	CSVVTGTLYQETQYF
NA	NA	TRBV28	TRBJ1-2	TGTGCCAGCAGTTCGTCCGGGACGCTCTATGGCTACACCTTC	CASSSSGTLYGYTF
TRBD2	NA	TRBV27	TRBJ2-3	TGTGCCAGCAGTCCGGGACTAGCGGGAGGATGGGCAGATACGCAGTATTTT	CASSPGLAGGWADTQYF
TRBD1	NA	TRBV29-1	TRBJ1-1	TGCAGCGTTGAACAGGGGGGAACTGAAGCTTTCTTT	CSVEQGGTEAFF
NA	NA	TRBV30	TRBJ2-7	TGTGCCTGGAGCTCAATCGTAACAAGAGTACACGAGCAGTACTTC	CAWSSIVTRVHEQYF
NA	NA	TRBV19	TRBJ2-5	TGTGCCAGTAGCCCCCTGGAACTCGGACAGACAGAGACCCAGTACTTC	CASSPLELGQTETQYF
NA	NA	TRBV7-6	TRBJ2-7	TGTGCCAGCAGCCGAAGTAGGGAGCAGTACTTC	CASSRSREQYF
NA	NA	TRBV19	TRBJ2-3	TGTGCCAGTAGTATGGGGCTAGCTCCAGATACGCAGTATTTT	CASSMGLAPDTQYF
NA	NA	TRBV9	TRBJ2-4	TGTGCCAGCAGCACCGACGGTGGCAGCTACAAAAACATTCAGTACTTC	CASSTDGGSYKNIQYF
TRBD1	NA	TRBV27	TRBJ1-2	TGTGCCACCCTAGTAATAGACGGGACAGGGCCGGTCTATGGCTACACCTTC	CATLVIDGTGPVYGYTF
TRBD1	NA	TRBV5-4	TRBJ1-4	TGTGCCAGCAGCTCAGGACAGGGGGCGCTGAATGAAAAACTGTTTTTT	CASSSGQGALNEKLFF
NA	NA	TRBV19	TRBJ1-2	TGTGCCAGTAGTATAGGTGGGCGCGGCTATGGCTACACCTTC	CASSIGGRGYGYTF
TRBD1	NA	TRBV9	TRBJ2-7	TGTGCCAGCAGCCCCCGTGGGCAGGGGGCCGGGGAGCAGTACTTC	CASSPRGQGAGEQYF
NA	NA	TRBV7-2	TRBJ2-7	TGTGCCAGCAGCTTAGTCCCAGGGATGTACGAGCAGTACTTC	CASSLVPGMYEQYF
NA	NA	TRBV19	TRBJ1-5	TGTGCCAGTACCATAGAGAGGGATCAGCCCCAGCATTTT	CASTIERDQPQHF
NA	NA	TRBV18	TRBJ1-5	TGTGCCAGCTCACCAGGGGCGGGAAATCAGCCCCAGCATTTT	CASSPGAGNQPQHF
NA	once	TRBV9	TRBJ1-5	TGTGCCAGCAGCGTAGGAGCCGATAGCAATCAGCCCCAGCATTTT	CASSVGADSNQPQHF
TRBD2	NA	TRBV19	TRBJ2-3	TGTGCCAGTAGGGATGTAGCGGGAGGGCCCACAGATACGCAGTATTTT	CASRDVAGGPTDTQYF
NA	NA	TRBV5-6	TRBJ2-7	TGTGCCAGCAGCCCCGCCGTTAGGGGGGGCGCCTACGAGCAGTACTTC	CASSPAVRGGAYEQYF